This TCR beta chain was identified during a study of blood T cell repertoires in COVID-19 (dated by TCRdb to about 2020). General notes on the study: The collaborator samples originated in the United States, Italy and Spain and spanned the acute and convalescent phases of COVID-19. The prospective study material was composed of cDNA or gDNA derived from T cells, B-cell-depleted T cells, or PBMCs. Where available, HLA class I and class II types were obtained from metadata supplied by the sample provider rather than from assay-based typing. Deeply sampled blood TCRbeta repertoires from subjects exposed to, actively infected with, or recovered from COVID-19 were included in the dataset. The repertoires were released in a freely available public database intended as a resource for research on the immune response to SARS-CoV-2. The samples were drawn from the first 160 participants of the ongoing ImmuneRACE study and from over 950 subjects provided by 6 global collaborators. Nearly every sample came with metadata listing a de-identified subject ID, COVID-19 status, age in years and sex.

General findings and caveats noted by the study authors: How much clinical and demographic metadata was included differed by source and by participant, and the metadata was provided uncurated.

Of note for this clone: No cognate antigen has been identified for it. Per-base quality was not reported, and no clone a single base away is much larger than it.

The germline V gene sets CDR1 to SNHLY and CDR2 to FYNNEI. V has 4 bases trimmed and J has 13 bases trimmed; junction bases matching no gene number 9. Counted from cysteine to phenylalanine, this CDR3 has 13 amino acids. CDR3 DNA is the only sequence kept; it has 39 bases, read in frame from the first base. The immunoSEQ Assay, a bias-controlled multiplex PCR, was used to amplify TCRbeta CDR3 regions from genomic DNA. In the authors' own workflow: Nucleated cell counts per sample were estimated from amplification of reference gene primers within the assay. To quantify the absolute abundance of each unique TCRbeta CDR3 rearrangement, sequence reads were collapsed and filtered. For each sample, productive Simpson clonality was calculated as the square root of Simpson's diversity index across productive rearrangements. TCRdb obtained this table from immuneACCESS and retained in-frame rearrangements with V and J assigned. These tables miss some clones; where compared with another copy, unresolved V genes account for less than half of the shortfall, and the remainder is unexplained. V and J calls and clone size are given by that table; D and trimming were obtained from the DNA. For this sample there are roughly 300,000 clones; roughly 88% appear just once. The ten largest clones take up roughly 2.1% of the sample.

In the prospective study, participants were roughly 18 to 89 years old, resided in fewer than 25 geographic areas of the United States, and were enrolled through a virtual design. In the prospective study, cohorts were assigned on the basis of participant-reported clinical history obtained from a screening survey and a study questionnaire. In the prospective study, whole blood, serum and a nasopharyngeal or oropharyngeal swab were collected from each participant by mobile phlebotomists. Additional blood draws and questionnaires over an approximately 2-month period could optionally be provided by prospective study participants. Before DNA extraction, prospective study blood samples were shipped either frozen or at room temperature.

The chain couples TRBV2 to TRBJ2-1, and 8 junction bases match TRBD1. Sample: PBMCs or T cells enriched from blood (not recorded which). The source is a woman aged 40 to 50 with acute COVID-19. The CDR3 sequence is CASSGLQGVGQFF. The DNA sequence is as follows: TGTGCCAGCAGTGGGTTACAGGGGGTTGGTCAGTTCTTC.